A single sample is the source of the 16 T cell receptor beta chains below, sequenced in a study of T cells in Graves' hyperthyroidism and ophthalmopathy. The investigators amplified TCR beta CDR3 regions from RNA transcripts. First-round RT-PCR of the TCR CDR3 relied on the HTBI primer set. TCRdb reanalysed the multiplex PCR reads using MiXCR and keeps one entry per CDR3 protein. The table has 700,000 or so distinct CDR3 sequences, about a sixth seen once. Source material: blood. These TCRs come from a man between 18 and 35 years old with Graves' hyperthyroidism.

In this sample, this clonotype turned up a few times. This sequence joins TRBV19 and TRBJ2-1, with 10 bases fitting TRBD2. The trim removed 10 bases at V and 9 bases at J, leaving 9 bases unmatched. Germline V gene lookup returns CDR1 LNHDA and CDR2 SQIVND (reference sequence). The CDR3 contains 13 residues. The CDR3: CATSGRASFEQFF. The CDR3, as DNA: TGTGCCACCAGCGGGAGGGCTTCGTTTGAGCAGTTCTTC.

The rearrangement joins TRBV18 to TRBJ2-3; 13 nucleotides agree with TRBD2. Trimming removed 2 bases from V and 3 bases from J; junction bases left unmatched: 2. The CDR3 is made up of 16 amino acids. The germline gives CDR1 KGHSH, CDR2 LQKENI. The CDR3 DNA reads as TGTGCCAGCTCACCAACGACTAGCGGGAGGACAGATACGCAGTATTTT. As protein: CASSPTTSGRTDTQYF.

This clonotype has just a few counts. The V call is TRBV30, the J call TRBJ2-7; possible D gene TRBD2, 6 bases. The CDR3 spans 13 residues. Germline V CDR1 and CDR2: GTSNPN, SVGIG (reference sequence). The V gene lost 0 bases and the J gene lost 6 bases, with 12 bases spanning the gap. This chain's CDR3 is CAWSVIGRREQYF. The CDR3 DNA sequence: TGTGCCTGGAGTGTAATAGGGAGGCGCGAGCAGTACTTC.

This clonotype was counted ten times or more. The chain couples TRBV7-2 to TRBJ2-3; 8 bases are shared with TRBD1. V was clipped by 5 bases and J by 5 bases; unmatched bases: 9. The CDR3 extends over 15 amino acids. Germline V gives CDR1 SGHTA, CDR2 FQGNSA. The CDR3 DNA reads as TGTGCCAGCAGCGTTGGACAGGGAGCGGGAGATACGCAGTATTTT. Translated: CASSVGQGAGDTQYF.

This clonotype was detected many times. This sequence joins TRBV28 and TRBJ2-3; TRBD2 is a possible D gene (6 bases). This CDR3 is built from 15 residues. Trimming took off 3 bases at V and 5 bases at J, with 15 bases between the two ends. The V gene's germline CDR1 is MDHEN and CDR2 SYDVKM. CDR3 in amino acids: CASSLSEGGLDTQYF. Here the CDR3 DNA reads TGTGCCAGCAGTTTGTCGGAGGGCGGGTTAGATACGCAGTATTTT.

This clonotype was counted ten times or more. V is TRBV7-2 and J is TRBJ1-2; D is unclear. Germline-derived CDR1 and CDR2 are SGHTA and FQGNSA. This CDR3 region has 16 residues. V was cut by 7 bases and J by 3 bases, with 21 bases left in between. The CDR3 nucleotides read TGTGCCAGCAACCCGTCGGGTGGAACGCAGTACTATGGCTACACCTTC. It translates to CASNPSGGTQYYGYTF.

This clonotype showed up many times. The CDR3 sequence is CASSLDAVRGAFGPQHF. CDR3 nucleotides: TGTGCCAGCAGCTTAGACGCGGTAAGGGGCGCCTTCGGACCCCAGCATTTT. The V and J genes are TRBV11-3 and TRBJ1-5, with a tentative D call TRBD1 (5 bases). There are 17 residues in the CDR3. Germline CDR1 is SGHNT and CDR2 is YENEEA. V was cut by 0 bases and J by 10 bases, with 22 bases left in between. Drawing the rest from reference TRBV11-3 and TRBJ1-5, the complete variable domain is EAGVVQSPRYKIIEKKQPVAFWCNPISGHNTLYWYLQNLGQGPELLIRYENEEAVDDSQLPKDRFSAERLKGVDSTLKIQPAELGDSAVYLCASSLDAVRGAFGPQHFGDGTRLSIL.

This chain uses TRBV24-1 with TRBJ2-1, with 8 bases matching TRBD1. The CDR3 sequence is 15 residues long. The germline gives CDR1 KGHDR, CDR2 SFDVKD. V gave up 2 bases and J gave up 5 bases; unmatched junction bases: 4. This chain's CDR3 is CATSDSPGGNNEQFF. CDR3 DNA: TGTGCCACCAGTGATTCGCCAGGGGGCAACAATGAGCAGTTCTTC.

V gene TRBV20-1 combines with J gene TRBJ2-1, with 11 nucleotides matching TRBD2. Per germline, CDR1 DFQATT and CDR2 SNEGSKA (reference sequence). The CDR3 has 16 residues. V lost 3 bases, J lost 7 bases, and 11 bases stayed unmatched. The CDR3 loop is CSARLLAGAVWNEQFF. As DNA, the CDR3 is TGCAGTGCTAGGTTACTAGCGGGAGCGGTGTGGAATGAGCAGTTCTTC.

The rearrangement uses TRBV7-2 and TRBJ2-1; TRBD1 aligns across 10 bases. With V trimmed by 5 bases and J by 5 bases, 6 bases remained unmatched. This CDR3 spans 15 amino acids. CDR1 SGHTA and CDR2 FQGNSA come from the germline V gene. This CDR3 is CASSPDGTGDNEQFF. Written as DNA, the CDR3 is TGTGCCAGCAGCCCCGACGGGACAGGGGACAATGAGCAGTTCTTC.

This clonotype was counted only a few times. The gene calls are TRBV11-2 and TRBJ2-1; D might be TRBD2 (5 bases). Germline V gene data show CDR1 as SGHAT and CDR2 as FQNNGV. The CDR3 is 14 amino acids. The V and J ends lost 4 bases and 4 bases respectively, with 11 bases between them. The CDR3 DNA reads TGTGCCAGCAGCTACGAGGGCCGGTACAATGAGCAGTTCTTC. It is translated as CASSYEGRYNEQFF.

There are many counts of this clonotype. This chain connects TRBV2 to TRBJ2-3, with 9 bases aligning to TRBD2. J lost 5 bases, V lost 4 bases, and 7 bases had no gene match. Germline V gives CDR1 SNHLY, CDR2 FYNNEI. CDR3 length: 15 amino acids. The DNA of the CDR3 is TGTGCCAGCAGTGTCGCGGGAGGGGGAGAAGATACGCAGTATTTT. Translating it yields CASSVAGGGEDTQYF.

This clonotype appeared a few times. CDR3 nucleotides: TGTGCCAGCAGTTACTCGCCCAAGGCGGATACGCAGTATTTT. Translating it yields CASSYSPKADTQYF. The V and J genes are TRBV6-5 and TRBJ2-3; D is undetermined. The germline V gene encodes CDR1 MNHEY and CDR2 SVGAGI. Trimming left V 0 bases short and J 6 bases short, with 10 bases between. The CDR3 consists of 14 residues.

This clonotype was observed many times. V usage is TRBV18 and J usage is TRBJ2-5; either TRBD1 or TRBD2 may supply D (5 bases each). Germline values: CDR1 KGHSH, CDR2 LQKENI. This CDR3 spans 14 amino acids. Trimming cost V 6 bases and J 2 bases, with 13 bases left between them. The DNA of the CDR3 is TGTGCCAGCTCGCCAGGGACGAAACAAGAGACCCAGTACTTC. It encodes CASSPGTKQETQYF.

CDR3 sequence (DNA): TGCAGTGCGATCAACCAACGGACAGCAACAGATACGCAGTATTTT. Protein product: CSAINQRTATDTQYF. The chain links TRBV20-1 to TRBJ2-3; a weak D match, TRBD1 (6 bases). Between the trimmed V and J ends, which lost 6 bases and 3 bases, there was a span of 19 bases. Germline V gene sequence: CDR1 DFQATT, CDR2 SNEGSKA (reference sequence). The CDR3 length is 15 residues.

The chain couples TRBV19 to TRBJ2-1, with D maybe TRBD1 (5 bases). V was pared by 1 base and J by 8 bases, with 9 bases between. The CDR3 covers 13 residues. Per the germline V gene, CDR1 is LNHDA and CDR2 is SQIVND (reference sequence). The CDR3 protein is CASSIVRADEQFF. In nucleotides, the CDR3 is TGTGCCAGTAGTATAGTCAGGGCCGATGAGCAGTTCTTC.